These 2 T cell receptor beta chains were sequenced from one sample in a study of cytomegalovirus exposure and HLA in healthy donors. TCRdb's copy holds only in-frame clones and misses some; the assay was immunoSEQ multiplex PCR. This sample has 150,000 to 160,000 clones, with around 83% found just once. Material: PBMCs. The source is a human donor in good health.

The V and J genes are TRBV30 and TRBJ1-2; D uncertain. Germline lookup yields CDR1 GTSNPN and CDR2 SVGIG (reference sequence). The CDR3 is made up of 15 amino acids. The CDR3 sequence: CVSSSGLGANYGYTF. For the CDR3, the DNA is TGTGTCTCGAGTTCTGGGTTGGGAGCTAACTATGGCTACACCTTC.

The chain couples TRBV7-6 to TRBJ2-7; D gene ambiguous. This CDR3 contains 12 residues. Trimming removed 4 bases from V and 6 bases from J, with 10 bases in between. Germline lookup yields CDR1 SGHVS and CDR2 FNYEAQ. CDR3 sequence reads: CASSSAASEQYF. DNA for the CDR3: TGTGCCAGCAGCTCGGCGGCCTCCGAGCAGTACTTC.